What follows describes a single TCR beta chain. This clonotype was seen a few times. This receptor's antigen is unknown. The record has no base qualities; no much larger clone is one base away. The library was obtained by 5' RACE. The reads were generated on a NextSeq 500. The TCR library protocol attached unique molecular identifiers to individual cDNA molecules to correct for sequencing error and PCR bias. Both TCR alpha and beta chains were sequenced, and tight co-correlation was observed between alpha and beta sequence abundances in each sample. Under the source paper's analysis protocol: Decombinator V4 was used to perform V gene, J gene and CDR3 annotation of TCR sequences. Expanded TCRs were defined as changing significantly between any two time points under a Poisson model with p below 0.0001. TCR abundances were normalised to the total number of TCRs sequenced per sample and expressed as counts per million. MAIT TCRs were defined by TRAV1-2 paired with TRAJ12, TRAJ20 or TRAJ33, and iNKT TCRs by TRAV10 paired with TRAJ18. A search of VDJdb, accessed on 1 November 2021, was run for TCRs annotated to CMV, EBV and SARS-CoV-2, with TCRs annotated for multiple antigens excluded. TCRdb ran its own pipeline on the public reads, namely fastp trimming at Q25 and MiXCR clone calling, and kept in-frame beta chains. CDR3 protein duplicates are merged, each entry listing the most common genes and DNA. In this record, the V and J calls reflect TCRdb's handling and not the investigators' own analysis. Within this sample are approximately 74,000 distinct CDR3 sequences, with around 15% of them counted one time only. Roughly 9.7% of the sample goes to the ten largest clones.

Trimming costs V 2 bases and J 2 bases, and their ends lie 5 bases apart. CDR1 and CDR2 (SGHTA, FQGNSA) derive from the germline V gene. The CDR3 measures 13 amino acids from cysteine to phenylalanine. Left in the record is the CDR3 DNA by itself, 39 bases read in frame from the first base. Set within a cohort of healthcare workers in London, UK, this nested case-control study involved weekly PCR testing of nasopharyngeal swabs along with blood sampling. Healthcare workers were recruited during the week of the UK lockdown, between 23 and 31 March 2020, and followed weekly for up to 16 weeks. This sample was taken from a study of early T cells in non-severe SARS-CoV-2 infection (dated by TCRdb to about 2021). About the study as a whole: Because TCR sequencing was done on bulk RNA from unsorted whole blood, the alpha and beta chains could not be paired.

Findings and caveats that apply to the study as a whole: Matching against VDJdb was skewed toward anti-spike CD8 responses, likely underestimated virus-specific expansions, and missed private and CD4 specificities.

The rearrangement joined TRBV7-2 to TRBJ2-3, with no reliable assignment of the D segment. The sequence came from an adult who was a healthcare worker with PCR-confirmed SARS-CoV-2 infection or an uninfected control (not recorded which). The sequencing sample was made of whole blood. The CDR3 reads CASSLQITDTQYF. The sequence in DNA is TGTGCCAGCAGCTTACAGATCACAGATACGCAGTATTTT.